This T cell receptor (beta chain) comes out of a study of T cell responses to AZD1222 COVID-19 vaccine. General study points: Among the donors, most were white British and more were female, and clonal diversity was possibly underestimated. Nearly half of the spike-specific TCRs reportedly recognize variant regions that carry no mutations. Just a handful of AZD1222 recipients were seropositive at baseline.

Germline assignment: CDR1 SGHRS and CDR2 YFSETQ. The CDR3 totals 14 residues. Trimming stripped 4 bases from V and 4 bases from J, with 14 bases between. The table came from immunoSEQ multiplex PCR; TCRdb's copy has only in-frame clones and leaves some out. The repertoire has fewer than 150,000 clones, over 85% of them found once; the top ten carry under 2.5%. Concerning this clone: Its matching antigen is unknown.

The input for sequencing was peripheral blood, taken on day 0 of AZD1222 vaccination. The chain is built from TRBV5-1 and TRBJ1-2, with unresolved D. This clonotype was sampled from an adult in good health. CDR3 in DNA: TGCGCCAGCAGCCCCGACGGGGTTACCTATGGCTACACCTTC. Its protein is CASSPDGVTYGYTF.